Listed below are T cell receptor beta chains from one sample, sequenced in a study of cytomegalovirus exposure and HLA in healthy donors. Sequencing was performed with immunoSEQ multiplex PCR; in TCRdb, only in-frame clones are kept and a portion is missing. Of about 110,000 clones listed, around 87% are singletons. The sequenced sample consisted of PBMCs. The receptors come from a woman aged 25 to 39 in good health and CMV-seropositive. Both conserved end residues are part of each CDR3. The order of the fields is D gene, J gene, V gene, clone size, CDR3 protein, CDR3 DNA. The D gene is left open where the match is weak. Clone size is given for some rows only: seen once, a few or many times, or a class if the clone is expanded.

D: TRBD2
J: TRBJ2-7
V: TRBV28
size: NA
CDR3: CASTPPAGGLGSYEQYF
DNA: TGTGCCAGCACCCCCCCAGCGGGAGGGCTTGGGTCCTACGAGCAGTACTTC

D: NA
J: TRBJ2-3
V: TRBV4-2
size: NA
CDR3: CASSQEGTRTDTQYF
DNA: TGTGCCAGCAGCCAAGAAGGGACACGAACAGATACGCAGTATTTT

D: TRBD2
J: TRBJ2-5
V: TRBV29-1
size: few
CDR3: CSVETGGRGETQYF
DNA: TGCAGCGTTGAAACGGGAGGGCGCGGGGAGACCCAGTACTTC

D: TRBD1
J: TRBJ2-1
V: TRBV7-9
size: once
CDR3: CASSPWTGGNYNEQFF
DNA: TGTGCCAGCAGCCCCTGGACAGGGGGCAACTACAATGAGCAGTTCTTC

D: NA
J: TRBJ2-3
V: TRBV10-2
size: NA
CDR3: CASSEPGQPDTQYF
DNA: TGCGCCAGCAGTGAGCCCGGACAGCCAGATACGCAGTATTTT

D: TRBD2
J: TRBJ2-1
V: TRBV29-1
size: NA
CDR3: CSVPSGITYNEQFF
DNA: TGCAGCGTTCCTAGCGGGATCACCTACAATGAGCAGTTCTTC

D: NA
J: TRBJ2-7
V: TRBV7-2
size: NA
CDR3: CASSLRPDGTYEQYF
DNA: TGTGCCAGCAGCTTAAGGCCGGACGGGACCTACGAGCAGTACTTC

D: NA
J: TRBJ2-5
V: TRBV29-1
size: NA
CDR3: CSVSGAETQYF
DNA: TGCAGCGTGTCTGGGGCAGAGACCCAGTACTTC

D: NA
J: TRBJ1-5
V: TRBV6-1
size: NA
CDR3: CASSVNSNQPQHF
DNA: TGTGCCAGCAGTGTTAATAGCAATCAGCCCCAGCATTTT

D: NA
J: TRBJ2-7
V: TRBV2
size: NA
CDR3: CASSAGKFSYEQYF
DNA: TGTGCCAGCAGTGCCGGGAAATTTTCCTACGAGCAGTACTTC

D: NA
J: TRBJ1-1
V: TRBV19
size: NA
CDR3: CASSIQTGNTEAFF
DNA: TGTGCCAGTAGTATTCAAACAGGGAACACTGAAGCTTTCTTT

D: NA
J: TRBJ1-1
V: TRBV6-5
size: NA
CDR3: CASSSESGHSAFF
DNA: TGTGCCAGCAGTTCGGAGAGTGGACACAGTGCTTTCTTT

D: NA
J: TRBJ1-2
V: TRBV7-2
size: NA
CDR3: CASSFYSQGGGYTF
DNA: TGTGCCAGCAGCTTTTACTCTCAGGGAGGCGGCTACACCTTC

D: NA
J: TRBJ2-3
V: TRBV13
size: NA
CDR3: CASSAGDRTDTQYF
DNA: TGTGCCAGCAGCGCAGGGGACCGCACAGATACGCAGTATTTT

D: NA
J: TRBJ2-1
V: TRBV5-4
size: NA
CDR3: CASRERHRSYNEQFF
DNA: TGTGCCAGCAGAGAGAGACACCGGTCCTACAATGAGCAGTTCTTC

D: NA
J: TRBJ1-4
V: TRBV7-9
size: NA
CDR3: CASSLFSSGEKLFF
DNA: TGTGCCAGCAGCTTATTTTCCTCGGGAGAAAAACTGTTTTTT

D: NA
J: TRBJ1-1
V: TRBV5-1
size: NA
CDR3: CASSRDFGDTEAFF
DNA: TGCGCCAGCAGCCGGGACTTTGGGGACACTGAAGCTTTCTTT

D: TRBD1
J: TRBJ1-2
V: TRBV4-1
size: NA
CDR3: CASSRGDRAGDYGYTF
DNA: TGCGCCAGCAGCCGAGGGGACAGGGCGGGGGACTATGGCTACACCTTC

D: NA
J: TRBJ2-1
V: TRBV6-4
size: NA
CDR3: CASSDSLTSSYNEQFF
DNA: TGTGCCAGCAGTGACTCCCTGACTAGCTCCTACAATGAGCAGTTCTTC

D: NA
J: TRBJ1-3
V: TRBV19
size: NA
CDR3: CATKQGSSGNTIYF
DNA: TGTGCCACCAAACAGGGCTCCTCTGGAAACACCATATATTTT

D: TRBD1
J: TRBJ1-2
V: TRBV12-5
size: NA
CDR3: CASGLGQGFFWRYGYTF
DNA: TGTGCTAGTGGTTTAGGACAGGGATTTTTTTGGCGCTATGGCTACACCTTC

D: TRBD1
J: TRBJ2-5
V: TRBV6-5
size: NA
CDR3: CASSWTGSRQETQYF
DNA: TGTGCCAGCAGTTGGACAGGGTCGAGACAAGAGACCCAGTACTTC

D: TRBD1
J: TRBJ2-2
V: TRBV2
size: NA
CDR3: CAKSTWTGLNTGELFF
DNA: TGTGCCAAATCGACTTGGACAGGCCTTAACACCGGGGAGCTGTTTTTT

D: TRBD2
J: TRBJ2-1
V: TRBV30
size: NA
CDR3: CAWTISSGRSNEQFF
DNA: TGTGCCTGGACAATATCTAGCGGGAGGTCTAATGAGCAGTTCTTC

D: TRBD2
J: TRBJ2-5
V: TRBV5-1
size: NA
CDR3: CASSYSRTSETQYF
DNA: TGCGCCAGCAGTTATTCTCGGACTAGCGAGACCCAGTACTTC

D: TRBD2
J: TRBJ2-1
V: TRBV6-5
size: NA
CDR3: CASSYTGAGPYNEQFF
DNA: TGTGCCAGCAGTTACACAGGAGCGGGGCCTTACAATGAGCAGTTCTTC

D: NA
J: TRBJ1-1
V: TRBV15
size: NA
CDR3: CATSRDGNTEAFF
DNA: TGTGCCACCAGCAGAGACGGGAACACTGAAGCTTTCTTT

D: TRBD1
J: TRBJ2-5
V: TRBV5-1
size: once
CDR3: CASSLIWGQETQYF
DNA: TGCGCCAGCAGCTTGATATGGGGACAGGAGACCCAGTACTTC

D: NA
J: TRBJ1-4
V: TRBV7-6
size: NA
CDR3: CASSPRRGYEKLFF
DNA: TGTGCCAGCAGCCCCCGTCGGGGGTATGAAAAACTGTTTTTT

D: NA
J: TRBJ1-1
V: TRBV19
size: few
CDR3: CASSNRRGRVTEAFF
DNA: TGTGCCAGTAGTAACCGACGGGGTAGAGTTACTGAAGCTTTCTTT

D: NA
J: TRBJ1-2
V: TRBV2
size: NA
CDR3: CASSEFKGDGYTF
DNA: TGTGCCAGCAGTGAATTCAAGGGGGATGGCTACACCTTC

D: NA
J: TRBJ1-4
V: TRBV27
size: once
CDR3: CASSRGYRTENEKLFF
DNA: TGTGCCAGCAGTCGGGGGTACCGGACGGAAAATGAAAAACTGTTTTTT

D: NA
J: TRBJ2-7
V: TRBV13
size: NA
CDR3: CASGLGLRAGEQYF
DNA: TGTGCCAGTGGACTCGGTCTAAGGGCGGGGGAGCAGTACTTC

D: TRBD1
J: TRBJ2-3
V: TRBV5-1
size: once
CDR3: CASSSGQGRKDTQYF
DNA: TGCGCCAGCAGCTCTGGACAGGGCAGAAAAGATACGCAGTATTTT

D: NA
J: TRBJ2-7
V: TRBV15
size: NA
CDR3: CATSSRDGTYEQYF
DNA: TGTGCCACCAGCTCCCGAGACGGGACCTACGAGCAGTACTTC

D: TRBD1
J: TRBJ1-2
V: TRBV5-1
size: few
CDR3: CASSFRGQGGYGYTF
DNA: TGCGCCAGCAGCTTTCGAGGACAGGGTGGCTATGGCTACACCTTC

D: TRBD2
J: TRBJ2-1
V: TRBV2
size: NA
CDR3: CASSGSTSGVSYNEQFF
DNA: TGTGCCAGCAGTGGTTCCACTAGCGGGGTCTCCTACAATGAGCAGTTCTTC

D: TRBD2
J: TRBJ2-3
V: TRBV4-2
size: NA
CDR3: CASSQDEASGRDTQYF
DNA: TGTGCCAGCAGCCAAGATGAGGCAAGCGGGAGAGATACGCAGTATTTT

D: TRBD1
J: TRBJ1-2
V: TRBV4-3
size: NA
CDR3: CASSQDRTGFDGYTF
DNA: TGCGCCAGCAGCCAAGACAGGACAGGGTTCGATGGCTACACCTTC

D: NA
J: TRBJ2-1
V: TRBV5-5
size: NA
CDR3: CASSLWAGVDEQFF
DNA: TGTGCCAGCAGCTTGTGGGCAGGGGTCGATGAGCAGTTCTTC

D: NA
J: TRBJ1-6
V: TRBV6-6
size: NA
CDR3: CASSGQYNSPLHF
DNA: TGTGCCAGCAGTGGACAGTATAATTCACCCCTCCACTTT

D: TRBD2
J: TRBJ2-3
V: TRBV6-5
size: NA
CDR3: CASRRSGERADTQYF
DNA: TGTGCCAGCCGACGGAGCGGGGAGAGAGCAGATACGCAGTATTTT

D: NA
J: TRBJ1-4
V: TRBV4-1
size: NA
CDR3: CASSQDPLAEKLFF
DNA: TGCGCCAGCAGCCAAGATCCTTTGGCTGAAAAACTGTTTTTT

D: TRBD1
J: TRBJ2-1
V: TRBV27
size: NA
CDR3: CASSLTQGVHEQFF
DNA: TGTGCCAGCAGTTTAACACAGGGGGTTCATGAGCAGTTCTTC

D: TRBD1
J: TRBJ2-1
V: TRBV2
size: NA
CDR3: CASRAGTGPNEQFF
DNA: TGTGCCAGCAGGGCCGGGACAGGCCCCAATGAGCAGTTCTTC

D: NA
J: TRBJ2-7
V: TRBV2
size: few
CDR3: CASSERTAYEQYF
DNA: TGTGCCAGCAGTGAAAGGACAGCCTACGAGCAGTACTTC

D: TRBD2
J: TRBJ2-3
V: TRBV2
size: NA
CDR3: CASEPSGGSTDTQYF
DNA: TGTGCCAGCGAACCTAGCGGGGGTAGCACAGATACGCAGTATTTT

D: NA
J: TRBJ2-7
V: TRBV5-1
size: NA
CDR3: CASSLTTATYEQYF
DNA: TGCGCCAGCAGCCTGACGACAGCAACCTACGAGCAGTACTTC

D: TRBD1
J: TRBJ2-7
V: TRBV6-1
size: once
CDR3: CASSGDRGWHEQYF
DNA: TGTGCCAGCAGTGGGGACAGGGGATGGCACGAGCAGTACTTC

D: TRBD1
J: TRBJ1-3
V: TRBV10-3
size: NA
CDR3: CASQGAGGAGNTIYF
DNA: TGTGCCAGTCAGGGGGCAGGAGGTGCCGGAAACACCATATATTTT

D: TRBD1
J: TRBJ1-1
V: TRBV6-5
size: NA
CDR3: CASSYSRDRPNTEAFF
DNA: TGTGCCAGCAGTTACTCGAGGGACAGGCCGAACACTGAAGCTTTCTTT

D: NA
J: TRBJ2-3
V: TRBV7-3
size: NA
CDR3: CASSLLAYTDTQYF
DNA: TGTGCCAGCAGCTTATTAGCGTACACAGATACGCAGTATTTT

D: TRBD2
J: TRBJ2-4
V: TRBV15
size: NA
CDR3: CATSPAGGGSSKNIQYF
DNA: TGTGCCACCAGCCCAGCGGGAGGGGGCAGTTCCAAAAACATTCAGTACTTC

D: NA
J: TRBJ2-3
V: TRBV7-8
size: NA
CDR3: CASSLDLTAERRYF
DNA: TGTGCCAGCAGCTTAGATTTGACAGCTGAGAGGCGGTATTTT

D: TRBD1
J: TRBJ2-3
V: TRBV28
size: NA
CDR3: CASSLWGTGHKADTQYF
DNA: TGTGCCAGCAGTTTATGGGGGACAGGGCACAAGGCAGATACGCAGTATTTT

D: NA
J: TRBJ2-1
V: TRBV5-4
size: once
CDR3: CASSLDGTTYNEQFF
DNA: TGTGCCAGCAGCTTGGACGGGACAACCTACAATGAGCAGTTCTTC

D: TRBD1
J: TRBJ1-4
V: TRBV27
size: NA
CDR3: CASSLGTGAVLFF
DNA: TGTGCCAGCAGTTTAGGAACAGGGGCGGTTCTGTTTTTT

D: NA
J: TRBJ1-6
V: TRBV25-1
size: NA
CDR3: CASSELGRGNSPLHF
DNA: TGTGCCAGCAGTGAACTTGGCAGGGGTAATTCACCCCTCCACTTT

D: TRBD2
J: TRBJ2-7
V: TRBV27
size: NA
CDR3: CASWTAPYGTSGSEQYF
DNA: TGTGCCAGCTGGACTGCCCCATACGGGACTAGCGGGAGCGAGCAGTACTTC